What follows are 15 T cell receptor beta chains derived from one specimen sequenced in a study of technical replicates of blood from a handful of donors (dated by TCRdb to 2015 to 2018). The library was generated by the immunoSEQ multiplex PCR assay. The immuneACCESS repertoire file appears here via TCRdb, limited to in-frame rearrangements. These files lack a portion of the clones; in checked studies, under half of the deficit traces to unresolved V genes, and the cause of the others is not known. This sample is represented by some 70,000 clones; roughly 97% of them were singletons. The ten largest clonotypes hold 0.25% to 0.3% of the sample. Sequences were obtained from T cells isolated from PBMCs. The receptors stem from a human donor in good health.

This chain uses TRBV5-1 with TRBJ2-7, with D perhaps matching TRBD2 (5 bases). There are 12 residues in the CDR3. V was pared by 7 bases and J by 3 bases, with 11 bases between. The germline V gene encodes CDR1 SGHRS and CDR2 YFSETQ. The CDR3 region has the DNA TGCGCCAGCTTGGACTCAAACTACGAGCAGTACTTC. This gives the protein CASLDSNYEQYF.

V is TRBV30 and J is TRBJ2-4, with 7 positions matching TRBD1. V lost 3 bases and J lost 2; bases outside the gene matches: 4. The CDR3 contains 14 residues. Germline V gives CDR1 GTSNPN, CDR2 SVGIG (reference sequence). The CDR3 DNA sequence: TGTGCCTGGAGCAGGGACAGATCCAAAAACATTCAGTACTTC. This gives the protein CAWSRDRSKNIQYF.

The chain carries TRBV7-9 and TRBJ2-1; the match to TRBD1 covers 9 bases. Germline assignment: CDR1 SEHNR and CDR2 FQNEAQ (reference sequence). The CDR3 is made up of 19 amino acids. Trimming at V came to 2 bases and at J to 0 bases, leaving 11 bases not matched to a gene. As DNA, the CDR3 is TGTGCCAGCAGCTTATTGGGACAGGGACGTTATAGCTCCTACAATGAGCAGTTCTTC. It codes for CASSLLGQGRYSSYNEQFF.

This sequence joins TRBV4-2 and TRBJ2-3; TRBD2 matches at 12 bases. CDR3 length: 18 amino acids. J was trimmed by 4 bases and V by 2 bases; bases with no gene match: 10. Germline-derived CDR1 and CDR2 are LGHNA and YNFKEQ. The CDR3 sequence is CASSQPSRTSGTADTQYF. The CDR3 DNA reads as TGTGCCAGCAGCCAACCCTCCAGGACTAGCGGGACAGCAGATACGCAGTATTTT.

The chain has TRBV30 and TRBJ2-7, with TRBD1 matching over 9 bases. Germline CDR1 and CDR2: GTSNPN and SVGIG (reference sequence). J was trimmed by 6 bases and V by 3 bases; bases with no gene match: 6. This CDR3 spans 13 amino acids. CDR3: CAWSSGQGIEQYF. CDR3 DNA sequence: TGTGCCTGGAGCTCGGGACAGGGTATCGAGCAGTACTTC.

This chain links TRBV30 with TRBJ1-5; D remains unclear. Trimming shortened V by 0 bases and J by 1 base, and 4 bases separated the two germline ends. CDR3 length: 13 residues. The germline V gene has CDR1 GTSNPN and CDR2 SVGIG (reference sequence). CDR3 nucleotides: TGTGCCTGGAGTGTACGGAGCAATCAGCCCCAGCATTTT. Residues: CAWSVRSNQPQHF.

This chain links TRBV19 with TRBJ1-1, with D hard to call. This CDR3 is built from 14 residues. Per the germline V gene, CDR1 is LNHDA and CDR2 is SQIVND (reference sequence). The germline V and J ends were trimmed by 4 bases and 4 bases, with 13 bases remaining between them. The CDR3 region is CASSTGRGVTEAFF. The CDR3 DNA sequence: TGTGCCAGTAGTACCGGTCGGGGTGTCACTGAAGCTTTCTTT.

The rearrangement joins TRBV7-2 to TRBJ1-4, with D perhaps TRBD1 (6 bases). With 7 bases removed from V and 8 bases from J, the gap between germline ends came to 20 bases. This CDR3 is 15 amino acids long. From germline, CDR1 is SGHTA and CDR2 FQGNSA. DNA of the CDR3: TGTGCCAGCACTTCATCAGGGGAACGGTGGGAAAAACTGTTTTTT. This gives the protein CASTSSGERWEKLFF. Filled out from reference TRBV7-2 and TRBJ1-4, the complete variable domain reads GAGVSQSPSNKVTEKGKDVELRCDPISGHTALYWYRQSLGQGLEFLIYFQGNSAPDKSGLPSDRFSAERTGGSVSTLTIQRTQQEDSAVYLCASTSSGERWEKLFFGSGTQLSVL.

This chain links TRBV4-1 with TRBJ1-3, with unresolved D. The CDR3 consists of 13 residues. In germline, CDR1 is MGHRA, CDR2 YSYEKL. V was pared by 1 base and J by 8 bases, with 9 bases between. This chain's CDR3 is CASSQALDYTIYF. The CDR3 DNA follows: TGCGCCAGCAGCCAAGCCTTGGACTACACCATATATTTT.

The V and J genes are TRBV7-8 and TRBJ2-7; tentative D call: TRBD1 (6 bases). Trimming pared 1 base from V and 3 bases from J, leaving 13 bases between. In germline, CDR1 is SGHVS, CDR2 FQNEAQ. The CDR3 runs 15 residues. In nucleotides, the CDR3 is TGTGCCAGCAGCTTAGGGGTTGGACAGTTCTACGAGCAGTACTTC. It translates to CASSLGVGQFYEQYF.

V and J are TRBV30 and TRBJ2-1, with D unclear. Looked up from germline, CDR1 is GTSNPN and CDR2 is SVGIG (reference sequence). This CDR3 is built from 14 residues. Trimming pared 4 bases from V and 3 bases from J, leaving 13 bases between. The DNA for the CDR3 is TGTGCCTGGACCCCCAGAGGTCTCTACAATGAGCAGTTCTTC. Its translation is CAWTPRGLYNEQFF.

The CDR3, as DNA: TGTGCCAGCAGCTCGAAGACAGGGGAGGATGAGCAGTTCTTC. Translation: CASSSKTGEDEQFF. The rearrangement joins TRBV5-4 to TRBJ2-1; the match to TRBD1 covers 8 bases. There are 14 residues in the CDR3. Trimming removed 3 bases from V and 8 bases from J; junction bases left unmatched: 7. Germline lookup yields CDR1 SGHNT and CDR2 YYREEE (reference sequence).

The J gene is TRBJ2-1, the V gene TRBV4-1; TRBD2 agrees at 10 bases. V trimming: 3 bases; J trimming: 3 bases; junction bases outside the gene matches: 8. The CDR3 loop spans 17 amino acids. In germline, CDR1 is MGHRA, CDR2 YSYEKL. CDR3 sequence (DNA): TGCGCCAGCAGCCAGCGAATGGGGACTAGCGACTACAATGAGCAGTTCTTC. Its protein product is CASSQRMGTSDYNEQFF.

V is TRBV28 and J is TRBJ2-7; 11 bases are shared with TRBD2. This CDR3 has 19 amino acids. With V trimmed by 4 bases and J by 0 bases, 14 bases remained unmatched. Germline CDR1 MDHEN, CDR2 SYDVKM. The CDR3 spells CASSYHPGLAERASYEQYF. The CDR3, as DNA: TGTGCCAGCAGTTATCACCCGGGACTAGCGGAGAGGGCCTCCTACGAGCAGTACTTC.

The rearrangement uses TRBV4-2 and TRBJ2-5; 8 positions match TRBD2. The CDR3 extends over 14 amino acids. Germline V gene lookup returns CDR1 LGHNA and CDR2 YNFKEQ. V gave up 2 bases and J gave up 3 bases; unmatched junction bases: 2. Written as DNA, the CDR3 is TGTGCCAGCAGCCAAAGCGGGAGTAAAGAGACCCAGTACTTC. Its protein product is CASSQSGSKETQYF.